This TCR beta chain is drawn from a study of T cell responses to AZD1222 COVID-19 vaccine. The study, taken as a whole, reports: Spike-spanning, vaccine-associated CD4 TCRs were dominant at 160-218 and 743-854. Clonal diversity may have been underestimated in mostly white British donors.

The table came from immunoSEQ multiplex PCR; TCRdb's copy has only in-frame clones and leaves some out. The sample includes about 120,000 clones, 85% to 95% seen only once; the top ten take 2.5% to 3%. Concerning this clone itself: Its antigen is unidentified.

The CDR3 runs 15 residues. Per the germline V gene, CDR1 is SGHTS and CDR2 is YDEGEE. V shed 4 bases, J shed 0 bases, and the junction held 6 bases outside the gene matches. The sequencing here drew on peripheral blood, taken on day 0 of AZD1222 vaccination. V is TRBV5-8 and J is TRBJ1-2; TRBD1 agrees at 7 bases. The TCR sequence derives from an adult in good health. CDR3 sequence: CASSHGTETNYGYTF. In nucleotides, the CDR3 is TGTGCCAGCAGCCATGGGACAGAGACTAACTATGGCTACACCTTC.